These T cell receptor beta chains were read from a single sample in a study of shared clonotypes between healthy human individuals. The assay was immunoSEQ multiplex PCR, and TCRdb's table has in-frame clones only and misses some. The table includes about 1.4 million clones, around 95% detected once. Sequenced material: naive CD4+ T cells sorted from blood. The receptors originated from a man aged 25-45 years in good health. Each CDR3 is given with its conserved first and last residue. A D gene is named only where the DNA matches it firmly. Rows may omit the clone size; those that give it use once, few, many or a size class.

d_call: -; clone_size: -; j_call: TRBJ2-1; cdr3_length: 14; v_call: TRBV18; cdr3_aa: CASSQREIVNEQFF; cdr3_nt: TGTGCCAGCTCGCAACGCGAGATAGTCAATGAGCAGTTCTTC
d_call: TRBD2; clone_size: -; j_call: TRBJ2-1; cdr3_length: 19; v_call: TRBV4-3; cdr3_aa: CASSQDLGVTSGSYNEQFF; cdr3_nt: TGCGCCAGCAGCCAAGATCTGGGCGTAACTAGCGGGAGTTACAATGAGCAGTTCTTC
d_call: -; clone_size: -; j_call: TRBJ1-2; cdr3_length: 17; v_call: TRBV11-2; cdr3_aa: CASSLELWQNLNYGYTF; cdr3_nt: TGTGCCAGCAGCTTAGAGTTATGGCAGAACCTTAACTATGGCTACACCTTC
d_call: TRBD2; clone_size: -; j_call: TRBJ2-5; cdr3_length: 16; v_call: TRBV28; cdr3_aa: CASSSLAGEGLETQYF; cdr3_nt: TGTGCCAGCAGTTCTCTAGCGGGAGAGGGGCTAGAGACCCAGTACTTC
d_call: -; clone_size: -; j_call: TRBJ1-5; cdr3_length: 15; v_call: TRBV4-3; cdr3_aa: CASSQELRSNQPQHF; cdr3_nt: TGCGCCAGCAGCCAAGAGCTGAGGAGCAATCAGCCCCAGCATTTT
d_call: -; clone_size: -; j_call: TRBJ1-1; cdr3_length: 14; v_call: TRBV5-1; cdr3_aa: CASNSVTGNTEAFF; cdr3_nt: TGCGCCAGCAATTCAGTTACAGGGAACACTGAAGCTTTCTTT
d_call: TRBD2; clone_size: -; j_call: TRBJ2-1; cdr3_length: 13; v_call: TRBV7-9; cdr3_aa: CASSLSGPNEQFF; cdr3_nt: TGTGCCAGCAGCCTTAGCGGGCCCAATGAGCAGTTCTTC
d_call: -; clone_size: -; j_call: TRBJ2-4; cdr3_length: 14; v_call: TRBV7-2; cdr3_aa: CASSLGPRGGIQYF; cdr3_nt: TGTGCCAGCAGCTTAGGGCCGAGAGGTGGCATTCAGTACTTC
d_call: -; clone_size: -; j_call: TRBJ2-7; cdr3_length: 16; v_call: TRBV6-1; cdr3_aa: CASSEAQREAGYEQYF; cdr3_nt: TGTGCCAGCAGTGAAGCGCAGAGGGAAGCAGGCTACGAGCAGTACTTC
d_call: TRBD1; clone_size: -; j_call: TRBJ1-1; cdr3_length: 15; v_call: TRBV2; cdr3_aa: CASSGETGLVTEAFF; cdr3_nt: TGTGCCAGCAGCGGGGAGACAGGGCTAGTCACTGAAGCTTTCTTT
d_call: -; clone_size: -; j_call: TRBJ2-3; cdr3_length: 13; v_call: TRBV11-2; cdr3_aa: CASSRTRGNTQYF; cdr3_nt: TGTGCCAGCAGCCGGACTCGAGGGAATACGCAGTATTTT
d_call: -; clone_size: -; j_call: TRBJ2-5; cdr3_length: 11; v_call: TRBV6-1; cdr3_aa: CASSYIGTQYF; cdr3_nt: TGTGCCAGCAGTTACATTGGGACCCAGTACTTC
d_call: -; clone_size: -; j_call: TRBJ2-7; cdr3_length: 15; v_call: TRBV5-1; cdr3_aa: CASSSTTGFSYEQYF; cdr3_nt: TGCGCCAGCAGTTCAACTACAGGATTCTCCTACGAGCAGTACTTC
d_call: -; clone_size: -; j_call: TRBJ1-5; cdr3_length: 12; v_call: TRBV6-6; cdr3_aa: CASRVSNQPQHF; cdr3_nt: TGTGCCAGCAGAGTTAGCAATCAGCCCCAGCATTTT
d_call: -; clone_size: -; j_call: TRBJ2-1; cdr3_length: 16; v_call: TRBV5-1; cdr3_aa: CASSSARGGSWNEQFF; cdr3_nt: TGCGCCAGCAGCTCCGCGAGAGGAGGGTCGTGGAATGAGCAGTTCTTC
d_call: TRBD1; clone_size: -; j_call: TRBJ2-1; cdr3_length: 15; v_call: TRBV5-1; cdr3_aa: CASSEGTGAYNEQFF; cdr3_nt: TGCGCCAGCAGCGAAGGGACAGGGGCATACAATGAGCAGTTCTTC
d_call: -; clone_size: once; j_call: TRBJ2-5; cdr3_length: 14; v_call: TRBV23-1; cdr3_aa: CASSHPGARETQYF; cdr3_nt: TGCGCCAGCAGTCACCCCGGGGCTAGAGAGACCCAGTACTTC
d_call: TRBD2; clone_size: -; j_call: TRBJ2-1; cdr3_length: 15; v_call: TRBV7-3; cdr3_aa: CASRIPGLAGNEQFF; cdr3_nt: TGTGCCAGCAGGATCCCGGGACTAGCGGGAAATGAGCAGTTCTTC
d_call: -; clone_size: once; j_call: TRBJ1-1; cdr3_length: 13; v_call: TRBV28; cdr3_aa: CASAREVRTEAFF; cdr3_nt: TGTGCCAGCGCACGGGAGGTTAGGACTGAAGCTTTCTTT
d_call: -; clone_size: -; j_call: TRBJ2-4; cdr3_length: 16; v_call: TRBV18; cdr3_aa: CASSPLFPGTKNIQYF; cdr3_nt: TGTGCCAGCTCACCCCTTTTCCCAGGGACCAAAAACATTCAGTACTTC
d_call: TRBD2; clone_size: -; j_call: TRBJ2-2; cdr3_length: 18; v_call: TRBV9; cdr3_aa: CASSVALPLAGAPGELFF; cdr3_nt: TGTGCCAGCAGCGTAGCTCTTCCCTTAGCGGGAGCCCCCGGGGAGCTGTTTTTT
d_call: -; clone_size: -; j_call: TRBJ2-2; cdr3_length: 14; v_call: TRBV2; cdr3_aa: CASGEQGGAGELFF; cdr3_nt: TGTGCCAGCGGGGAACAGGGAGGCGCCGGGGAGCTGTTTTTT
d_call: TRBD2; clone_size: -; j_call: TRBJ2-7; cdr3_length: 15; v_call: TRBV11-2; cdr3_aa: CASSPPGLVHYEQYF; cdr3_nt: TGTGCCAGCAGCCCACCGGGACTAGTGCACTACGAGCAGTACTTC
d_call: -; clone_size: -; j_call: TRBJ2-1; cdr3_length: 13; v_call: TRBV6-4; cdr3_aa: CAKGKRARNEQFF; cdr3_nt: TGTGCCAAGGGGAAAAGAGCTAGGAATGAGCAGTTCTTC
d_call: TRBD1; clone_size: -; j_call: TRBJ2-1; cdr3_length: 17; v_call: TRBV18; cdr3_aa: CASSPGTDNQKYNEQFF; cdr3_nt: TGTGCCAGCTCCCCAGGGACAGATAACCAAAAGTACAATGAGCAGTTCTTC
d_call: -; clone_size: -; j_call: TRBJ2-1; cdr3_length: 14; v_call: TRBV28; cdr3_aa: CASSFWPNRDEQFF; cdr3_nt: TGTGCCAGCAGTTTCTGGCCCAATCGGGATGAGCAGTTCTTC
d_call: TRBD1; clone_size: -; j_call: TRBJ1-3; cdr3_length: 18; v_call: TRBV15; cdr3_aa: CATSRDQVGQVSGNTIYF; cdr3_nt: TGTGCCACCAGCAGAGATCAAGTAGGACAGGTCTCTGGAAACACCATATATTTT
d_call: TRBD2; clone_size: -; j_call: TRBJ2-7; cdr3_length: 15; v_call: TRBV19; cdr3_aa: CASSIVAGGFYEQYF; cdr3_nt: TGTGCCAGTAGTATAGTAGCGGGAGGATTCTACGAGCAGTACTTC
d_call: -; clone_size: -; j_call: TRBJ1-1; cdr3_length: 16; v_call: TRBV6-6; cdr3_aa: CASSSFKTLLNTEAFF; cdr3_nt: TGTGCCAGCAGTTCCTTTAAGACATTGCTGAACACTGAAGCTTTCTTT
d_call: TRBD1; clone_size: -; j_call: TRBJ2-7; cdr3_length: 14; v_call: TRBV11-2; cdr3_aa: CASSFSDRAYEQYF; cdr3_nt: TGTGCCAGCAGCTTTTCGGACAGGGCCTACGAGCAGTACTTC
d_call: TRBD2; clone_size: -; j_call: TRBJ2-1; cdr3_length: 21; v_call: TRBV4-3; cdr3_aa: CASSQVLPGTSGSRRDNEQFF; cdr3_nt: TGCGCCAGCAGCCAAGTCCTCCCCGGGACTAGCGGGAGCCGGAGAGACAATGAGCAGTTCTTC
d_call: -; clone_size: once; j_call: TRBJ1-2; cdr3_length: 14; v_call: TRBV6-5; cdr3_aa: CASSYSGRTGGYTF; cdr3_nt: TGTGCCAGCAGTTACTCGGGCCGAACCGGGGGCTACACCTTC
d_call: -; clone_size: once; j_call: TRBJ2-1; cdr3_length: 15; v_call: TRBV7-3; cdr3_aa: CASSFERSSYNEQFF; cdr3_nt: TGTGCCAGCAGCTTTGAGAGAAGCTCCTACAATGAGCAGTTCTTC
d_call: TRBD1; clone_size: -; j_call: TRBJ2-5; cdr3_length: 16; v_call: TRBV18; cdr3_aa: CASSPRRDRLGETQYF; cdr3_nt: TGTGCCAGCTCACCACGGCGGGACAGGTTAGGAGAGACCCAGTACTTC
d_call: -; clone_size: -; j_call: TRBJ2-3; cdr3_length: 16; v_call: TRBV5-1; cdr3_aa: CASSLIRGSDPDTQYF; cdr3_nt: TGCGCCAGCAGCTTGATTCGGGGGAGCGACCCAGATACGCAGTATTTT
d_call: TRBD1; clone_size: -; j_call: TRBJ2-7; cdr3_length: 14; v_call: TRBV7-6; cdr3_aa: CASSLAGQGYEQYF; cdr3_nt: TGTGCCAGCAGCTTAGCGGGACAGGGCTACGAGCAGTACTTC
d_call: -; clone_size: -; j_call: TRBJ2-4; cdr3_length: 16; v_call: TRBV28; cdr3_aa: CASSAQDLVGKNIQYF; cdr3_nt: TGTGCCAGCAGTGCACAGGACCTAGTCGGCAAAAACATTCAGTACTTC
d_call: TRBD2; clone_size: -; j_call: TRBJ2-7; cdr3_length: 14; v_call: TRBV6-1; cdr3_aa: CASSVGGRPYEQYF; cdr3_nt: TGTGCCAGCAGTGTCGGGGGGAGACCCTACGAGCAGTACTTC
d_call: -; clone_size: -; j_call: TRBJ2-3; cdr3_length: 13; v_call: TRBV2; cdr3_aa: CASSRDNTDTQYF; cdr3_nt: TGTGCCAGCAGTCGGGACAACACAGATACGCAGTATTTT
d_call: -; clone_size: once; j_call: TRBJ2-5; cdr3_length: 15; v_call: TRBV27; cdr3_aa: CASGERGSGVETQYF; cdr3_nt: TGTGCCAGTGGGGAAAGGGGGAGTGGCGTGGAGACCCAGTACTTC
d_call: -; clone_size: -; j_call: TRBJ1-5; cdr3_length: 15; v_call: TRBV28; cdr3_aa: CASSTTGGVRKPQHF; cdr3_nt: TGTGCCAGCAGTACTACTGGTGGGGTACGGAAGCCCCAGCATTTT
d_call: -; clone_size: -; j_call: TRBJ2-1; cdr3_length: 15; v_call: TRBV5-4; cdr3_aa: CASSSWGLSGNEQFF; cdr3_nt: TGTGCCAGCAGCAGCTGGGGGCTGTCCGGGAATGAGCAGTTCTTC
d_call: -; clone_size: -; j_call: TRBJ1-2; cdr3_length: 13; v_call: TRBV5-4; cdr3_aa: CASSLGGSNGYTF; cdr3_nt: TGTGCCAGCAGCTTGGGGGGAAGTAATGGCTACACCTTC
d_call: TRBD1; clone_size: -; j_call: TRBJ2-5; cdr3_length: 12; v_call: TRBV7-2; cdr3_aa: CASSLESTGKYF; cdr3_nt: TGTGCCAGCAGCTTAGAATCGACAGGGAAATACTTC
d_call: TRBD2; clone_size: -; j_call: TRBJ2-7; cdr3_length: 16; v_call: TRBV5-1; cdr3_aa: CASSLQLAGISGEQYF; cdr3_nt: TGCGCCAGCAGCTTACAGTTAGCGGGAATTTCTGGCGAGCAGTACTTC
d_call: TRBD1; clone_size: -; j_call: TRBJ2-5; cdr3_length: 15; v_call: TRBV5-1; cdr3_aa: CASSTPGTGGKTQYF; cdr3_nt: TGCGCCAGCAGCACCCCCGGGACAGGGGGGAAGACCCAGTACTTC